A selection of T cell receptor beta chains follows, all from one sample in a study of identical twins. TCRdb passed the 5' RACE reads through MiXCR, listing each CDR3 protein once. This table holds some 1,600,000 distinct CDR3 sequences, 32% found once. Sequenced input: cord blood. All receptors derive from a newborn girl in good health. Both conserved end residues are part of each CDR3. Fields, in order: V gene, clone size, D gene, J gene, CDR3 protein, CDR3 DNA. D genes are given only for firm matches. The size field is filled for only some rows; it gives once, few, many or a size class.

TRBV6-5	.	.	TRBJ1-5	CASSYNRDSNQPQHF	TGTGCCAGCAGTTACAACCGGGATAGCAATCAGCCCCAGCATTTT
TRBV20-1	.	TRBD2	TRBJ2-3	CSANPGLATDTQYF	TGCAGTGCTAATCCGGGACTAGCTACAGATACGCAGTATTTT
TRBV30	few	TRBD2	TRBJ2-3	CAWSLALAPSTDTQYF	TGTGCCTGGAGTCTCGCACTAGCGCCTAGCACAGATACGCAGTATTTT
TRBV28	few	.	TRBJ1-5	CASSPDRNNQPQHF	TGTGCCAGCAGTCCCGACAGGAACAATCAGCCCCAGCATTTT
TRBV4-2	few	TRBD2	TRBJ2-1	CASSPLDPSGREGEQFF	TGTGCCAGCAGCCCCCTGGACCCTAGCGGGAGGGAAGGTGAGCAGTTCTTC
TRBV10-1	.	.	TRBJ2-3	CASSAQRGVTDTQYF	TGCGCCAGCAGTGCCCAACGGGGTGTCACAGATACGCAGTATTTT
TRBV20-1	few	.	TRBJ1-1	CSARDWGGKRTEAFF	TGCAGTGCTAGAGATTGGGGCGGAAAGAGGACTGAAGCTTTCTTT
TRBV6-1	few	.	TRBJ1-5	CASRAAFEYQPQHF	TGTGCCAGCAGGGCCGCGTTTGAGTATCAGCCCCAGCATTTT
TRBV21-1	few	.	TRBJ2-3	CASSKVKTSGTDTQYF	TGTGCCAGCAGCAAAGTGAAAACTAGCGGCACAGATACGCAGTATTTT
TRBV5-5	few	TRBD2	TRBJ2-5	CASSTRTSPQETQYF	TGTGCCAGCAGCACCCGGACTAGCCCTCAAGAGACCCAGTACTTC
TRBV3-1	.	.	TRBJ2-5	CASSTHGETQYF	TGTGCCAGCAGTACCCATGGGGAGACCCAGTACTTC
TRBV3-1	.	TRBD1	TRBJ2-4	CASSHPRGTARDIQYF	TGTGCCAGCAGCCATCCCCGTGGGACAGCCAGGGACATTCAGTACTTC
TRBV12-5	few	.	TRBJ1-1	CASGGPGPGPRTFTEAFF	TGTGCTAGTGGTGGACCCGGACCGGGACCTAGGACTTTTACTGAAGCTTTCTTT
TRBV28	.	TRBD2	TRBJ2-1	CASSSSGPYEQFF	TGTGCCAGCAGTAGTAGCGGGCCTTACGAGCAGTTCTTC
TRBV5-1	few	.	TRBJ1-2	CASSSGPGSYGYTF	TGCGCCAGCAGCTCTGGGCCGGGGTCCTATGGCTACACCTTC
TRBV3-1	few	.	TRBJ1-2	CASSPMVAPPQPNYGYTF	TGTGCCAGCAGCCCGATGGTGGCACCTCCCCAACCCAACTATGGCTACACCTTC
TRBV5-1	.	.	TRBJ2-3	CASSLGPEATDTQYF	TGCGCCAGCAGCTTGGGACCGGAAGCGACAGATACGCAGTATTTT
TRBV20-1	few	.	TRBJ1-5	CSGSYSNQPQHF	TGCAGTGGATCGTATAGCAATCAGCCCCAGCATTTT
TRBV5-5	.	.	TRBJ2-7	CASSLVLVQFSYEQYF	TGTGCCAGCAGCTTGGTACTGGTTCAGTTCTCCTACGAGCAGTACTTC
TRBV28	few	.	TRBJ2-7	CASRSVPGGSYEQYF	TGTGCCAGCAGAAGCGTCCCCGGAGGTTCCTACGAGCAGTACTTC
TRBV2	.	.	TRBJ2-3	CASSSMGPDTQYF	TGTGCCAGCAGTTCTATGGGGCCAGATACGCAGTATTTT
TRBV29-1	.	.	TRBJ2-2	CSVEDQRFGELFF	TGCAGCGTTGAAGATCAGCGTTTCGGGGAGCTGTTTTTT
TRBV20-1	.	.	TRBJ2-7	CSAREGNFEQYF	TGCAGTGCTAGAGAGGGAAATTTTGAGCAGTACTTC
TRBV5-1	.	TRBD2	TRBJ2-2	CASSFGLAGGPRTGELFF	TGCGCCAGCAGCTTTGGACTAGCGGGGGGGCCAAGGACCGGGGAGCTGTTTTTT
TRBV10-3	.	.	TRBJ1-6	CAISDNNSPLHF	TGTGCCATCAGTGACAATAATTCACCCCTCCACTTT
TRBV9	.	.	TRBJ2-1	CASSVMSLGNEQFF	TGTGCCAGCAGCGTCATGTCCCTGGGCAATGAGCAGTTCTTC
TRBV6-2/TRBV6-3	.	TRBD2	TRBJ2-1	CASSPGTSGRNGQFF	TGTGCCAGCAGCCCCGGGACTAGCGGGAGGAATGGGCAGTTCTTC
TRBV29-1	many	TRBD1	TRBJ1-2	CSVAGQGGGYTF	TGCAGCGTTGCCGGACAGGGCGGGGGCTACACCTTC
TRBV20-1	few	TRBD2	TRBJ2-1	CSARLPSGRNEQFF	TGCAGTGCTAGGTTGCCTAGCGGGAGGAATGAGCAGTTCTTC
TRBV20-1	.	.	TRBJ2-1	CSVMRFNEQFF	TGCAGTGTTATGAGGTTCAATGAGCAGTTCTTC
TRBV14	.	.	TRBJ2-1	CASSHYRELYNEQFF	TGTGCCAGCAGCCATTACAGGGAGCTCTACAATGAGCAGTTCTTC
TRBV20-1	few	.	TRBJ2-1	CSAEDLTSYNEQFF	TGCAGTGCTGAAGACTTGACATCCTACAATGAGCAGTTCTTC
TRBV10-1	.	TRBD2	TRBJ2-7	CASSDLAGASYNEQYF	TGCGCCAGCAGTGATCTAGCGGGGGCCTCCTACAATGAGCAGTACTTC
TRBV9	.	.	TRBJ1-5	CASSVADNQPQHF	TGTGCCAGCAGCGTAGCCGATAATCAGCCCCAGCATTTT
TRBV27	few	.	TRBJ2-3	CASGFSLQPGGTDTQYF	TGTGCGAGCGGGTTTTCTTTACAGCCAGGGGGCACAGATACGCAGTATTTT
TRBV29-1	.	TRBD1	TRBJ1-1	CSVLTGGTEAFF	TGCAGCGTCCTGACAGGGGGCACTGAAGCTTTCTTT
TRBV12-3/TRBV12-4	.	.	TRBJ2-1	CASSLRTEQFF	TGTGCCAGCAGTTTACGGACCGAGCAGTTCTTC
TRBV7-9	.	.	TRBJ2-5	CASSPMYNEQYF	TGTGCCAGCAGCCCGATGTACAATGAGCAGTACTTC
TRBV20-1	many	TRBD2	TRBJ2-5	CSASGLAGGETQYF	TGCAGTGCCTCGGGACTAGCGGGAGGAGAGACCCAGTACTTC
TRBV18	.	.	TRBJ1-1	CASTGMMNTEAFF	TGTGCCAGCACAGGGATGATGAACACTGAAGCTTTCTTT
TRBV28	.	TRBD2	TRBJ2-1	CASSFASGLYNEQFF	TGTGCCAGCAGTTTTGCTAGCGGGCTGTACAATGAGCAGTTCTTC
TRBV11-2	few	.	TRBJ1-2	CASSHMAYYGYTF	TGTGCCAGCAGTCACATGGCCTACTATGGCTACACCTTC
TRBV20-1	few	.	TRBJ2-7	CSALRGDSYEQYF	TGCAGTGCACTCCGCGGGGACTCCTACGAGCAGTACTTC
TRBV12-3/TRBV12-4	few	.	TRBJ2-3	CASSPIIGDFTDTQYF	TGTGCCAGCAGTCCCATCATTGGGGATTTCACAGATACGCAGTATTTT
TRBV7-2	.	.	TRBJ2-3	CASRPGLHTDTQYF	TGTGCCAGCAGGCCGGGACTGCACACAGATACGCAGTATTTT
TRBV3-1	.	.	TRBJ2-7	CASSHPRPYEQYF	TGTGCCAGCAGCCATCCCAGACCCTACGAGCAGTACTTC
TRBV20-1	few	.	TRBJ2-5	CSATTGPIQETQYF	TGCAGTGCCACTACGGGACCTATCCAAGAGACCCAGTACTTC
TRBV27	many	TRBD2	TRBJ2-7	CASSLSGTSGSYEQYF	TGTGCCAGCAGTTTATCCGGGACTAGCGGCTCCTACGAGCAGTACTTC
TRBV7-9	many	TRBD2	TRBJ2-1	CASSSRTSGNNEQFF	TGTGCCAGCAGCTCCCGGACTAGCGGAAACAATGAGCAGTTCTTC
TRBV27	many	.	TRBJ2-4	CASSSPRNIQYF	TGTGCCAGCAGTTCGCCGAGAAACATTCAGTACTTC
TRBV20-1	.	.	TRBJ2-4	CSACSGQNIQYF	TGCAGTGCCTGTAGCGGCCAAAACATTCAGTACTTC